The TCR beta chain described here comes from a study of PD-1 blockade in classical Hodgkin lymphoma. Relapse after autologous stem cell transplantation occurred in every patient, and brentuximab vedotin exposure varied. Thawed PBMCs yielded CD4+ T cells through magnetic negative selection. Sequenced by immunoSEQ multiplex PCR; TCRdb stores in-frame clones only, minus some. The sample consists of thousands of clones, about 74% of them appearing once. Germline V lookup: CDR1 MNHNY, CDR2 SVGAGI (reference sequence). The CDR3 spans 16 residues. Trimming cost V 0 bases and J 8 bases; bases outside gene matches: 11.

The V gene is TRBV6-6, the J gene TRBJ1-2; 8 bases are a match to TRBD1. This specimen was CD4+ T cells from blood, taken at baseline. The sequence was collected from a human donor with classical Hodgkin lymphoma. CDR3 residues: CASSYSSDRVMRGYTF. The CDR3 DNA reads TGTGCCAGCAGTTACTCTTCGGACAGGGTAATGCGAGGCTACACCTTC.